The 18 T cell receptor beta chains below come from one sample, sequenced in a study of a mutant IDH1 vaccine in newly diagnosed glioma. Time point of the sample: week 5, during vaccination. One vaccine dose held 300 ug of mutant IDH1 20-mer peptide and came with topical imiquimod. Antigens of these TCRs are unknown. Method: immunoSEQ multiplex PCR; TCRdb's copy keeps in-frame clones and lacks some. The sample contains under 45,000 clones, about four fifths of which appear only once. The input for sequencing was PBMCs, taken from a glioma patient whose treatment included an IDH1 peptide vaccine. The receptors come from a man aged 45 to 65 with glioma.

The chain's CDR3 is CASGQESGNTIYF. The CDR3 DNA is TGTGCCAGCGGACAGGAATCTGGAAACACCATATATTTT. The chain is built from TRBV6-5 and TRBJ1-3; 7 bases are shared with TRBD1. In germline, CDR1 is MNHEY, CDR2 SVGAGI. The V segment lost 8 bases and the J segment 1 base; nucleotides outside the gene matches: 2. This CDR3 contains 13 residues.

The chain links TRBV25-1 to TRBJ2-7, with 7 bases identical to TRBD1. The CDR3 consists of 14 residues. The germline CDR1 and CDR2 sequences are MGHDK and SYGVNS. With V trimmed by 5 bases and J by 5 bases, 9 bases remained unmatched. The CDR3 nucleotides read TGTGCCAGCAGTAATGACAGGGATTCAAACGAGCAGTACTTC. It is translated as CASSNDRDSNEQYF.

This clone has more than one count but fewer than ten. J is TRBJ2-1 and V is TRBV5-4, with D perhaps matching TRBD1 (5 bases). Trimming cost V 0 bases and J 7 bases, with 11 bases left between them. CDR3 size: 14 residues. Germline assignment: CDR1 SGHNT and CDR2 YYREEE (reference sequence). The CDR3 DNA sequence: TGTGCCAGCAGCTTGGTTAGCAGGGCGAATGAGCAGTTCTTC. Amino acids: CASSLVSRANEQFF.

This clone was seen only once. The chain combines TRBV14 with TRBJ2-5; no reliable D call. The CDR3 extends over 11 amino acids. V lost 1 base, J lost 6 bases, and 3 bases lay in between. Looked up from germline, CDR1 is SGHDN and CDR2 is FVKESK. In DNA form, the CDR3 reads TGTGCCAGCAGCCAAGCGCAGACCCAGTACTTC. Encoded protein: CASSQAQTQYF.

The gene calls are TRBV6-1 and TRBJ2-7; D remains unclear. CDR1 and CDR2 from the germline V gene are MNHNS and SASEGT. The CDR3 is 12 amino acids. The V end was cut by 3 bases, the J end by 2 bases, with 5 bases between. The CDR3 coding sequence is TGTGCCAGCAGTGACCTAACCTACGAGCAGTACTTC. It translates to CASSDLTYEQYF.

The chain joins TRBV5-6 to TRBJ2-5; 8 nucleotides line up with TRBD2. CDR1 and CDR2 from the germline V gene are SGHDT and YYEEEE. Trimming at V came to 5 bases and at J to 3 bases, leaving 6 bases not matched to a gene. The CDR3 is 14 amino acids. In nucleotides, the CDR3 is TGTGCCAGCAGTTACCTCGGGAGGGAAGAGACCCAGTACTTC. Its translation: CASSYLGREETQYF.

This clone was counted a few times. The rearrangement joins TRBV29-1 to TRBJ1-1, with D hard to call. Trimming cost V 4 bases and J 0 bases, with 9 bases left between them. The germline V gene encodes CDR1 SQVTM and CDR2 ANQGSEA. This CDR3 region has 13 residues. CDR3 loop: CSVVPLMNTEAFF. The CDR3 DNA reads as TGCAGCGTTGTTCCCCTCATGAACACTGAAGCTTTCTTT.

This chain uses TRBV7-3 with TRBJ2-2, with D unclear. V was cut by 5 bases and J by 7 bases, with 8 bases left in between. The CDR3 contains 12 residues. The germline V gene has CDR1 SGHTA and CDR2 FQGTGA. The CDR3 here is CASSVGSGELFF. The CDR3 DNA sequence: TGTGCCAGCAGCGTTGGAAGCGGGGAGCTGTTTTTT. Full variable domain (missing parts from reference TRBV7-3 and TRBJ2-2): GAGVSQTPSNKVTEKGKYVELRCDPISGHTALYWYRQSLGQGPEFLIYFQGTGAADDSGLPNDRFFAVRPEGSVSTLKIQRTERGDSAVYLCASSVGSGELFFGEGSRLTVL.

This chain connects TRBV19 to TRBJ2-2, with TRBD2 matching 7 bases. From germline, CDR1 is LNHDA and CDR2 SQIVND (reference sequence). Losses at the gene ends were 10 bases for V and 6 bases for J; bases not matched to a gene: 8. The CDR3 consists of 13 residues. In DNA form, the CDR3 reads TGTGCCACCCGGTTAAGCGGGGCCGGGGAGCTGTTTTTT. Its translation: CATRLSGAGELFF.

The V call is TRBV6-1, the J call TRBJ2-3, with 11 bases lining up with TRBD2. Germline V CDR1 and CDR2: MNHNS, SASEGT. Unmatched junction bases numbered 11, after V lost 10 bases and J lost 5 bases. The CDR3 runs to 15 residues. As DNA, the CDR3 is TGTGCCACCCATTTTCTAGCGGGAGGAGGAGATACGCAGTATTTT. Translating it yields CATHFLAGGGDTQYF.

This chain links TRBV18 with TRBJ1-1; TRBD1 aligns across 9 bases. V trimming: 3 bases; J trimming: 6 bases; junction bases outside the gene matches: 5. CDR1 and CDR2 from the germline V gene are KGHSH and LQKENI. The CDR3 extends over 14 amino acids. The CDR3 sequence: CASSPGQGLSEAFF. The CDR3 nucleotides read TGTGCCAGCTCACCGGGACAGGGTCTGTCTGAAGCTTTCTTT.

The V call is TRBV11-2, the J call TRBJ1-5, with a possible D match to TRBD1 (6 bases). Germline CDR1 reads SGHAT; CDR2 reads FQNNGV. V was cut by 0 bases and J by 7 bases, with 13 bases left in between. The CDR3 is made up of 15 amino acids. The CDR3 region is CASSLDSGEGQPQHF. The CDR3 DNA reads as TGTGCCAGCAGCTTAGATTCAGGGGAAGGACAGCCCCAGCATTTT.

The chain has TRBV14 and TRBJ2-7; D gene uncertain. The germline CDR1 and CDR2 sequences are SGHDN and FVKESK. The CDR3 has 13 residues. V was clipped by 1 base and J by 8 bases, with 12 bases between them. The CDR3 sequence is CASSQGSLGQQYF. In DNA form, the CDR3 reads TGTGCCAGCAGCCAAGGCAGTCTAGGGCAGCAGTACTTC.

CDR3: CASTHSLYGTSNQPQHF. The CDR3, as DNA: TGCGCCAGCACTCACTCTCTATATGGGACTAGCAATCAGCCCCAGCATTTT. The genes are TRBV10-2 and TRBJ1-5; D possibly corresponds to TRBD1 (5 bases). CDR3 length equals 17 residues. Germline V gene lookup returns CDR1 WSHSY and CDR2 SAAADI. The V and J ends lost 7 bases and 0 bases respectively, with 19 bases between them.

The chain employs TRBV2 and TRBJ2-5; possible D gene TRBD2, 6 bases. The V gene lost 6 bases and the J gene lost 2 bases, with 13 bases spanning the gap. CDR3 length: 14 residues. Germline assignment: CDR1 SNHLY and CDR2 FYNNEI. The chain's CDR3 is CASRRRGGQETQYF. In DNA, the CDR3 is TGTGCCAGCAGAAGGCGGGGAGGTCAAGAGACCCAGTACTTC.

V and J are TRBV6-6 and TRBJ2-5, with D maybe TRBD2 (6 bases). V dropped 7 bases and J dropped 3 bases, with 12 bases sitting between them. CDR3 length: 13 residues. CDR1 MNHNY and CDR2 SVGAGI come from the germline V gene (reference sequence). The CDR3 nucleotides are TGTGCCAGCACCCAGGAGGGGAAAGAGACCCAGTACTTC. Amino acids: CASTQEGKETQYF.

The chain couples TRBV10-3 to TRBJ2-5, with TRBD1 identical over 8 bases. CDR1 is ENHRY, CDR2 SYGVKD, per germline. This CDR3 is 15 amino acids long. Trimming at V came to 10 bases and at J to 2 bases, leaving 12 bases not matched to a gene. The CDR3 region has the DNA TGTGCCACGACCCCAACAGGGGGAGGTCAAGAGACCCAGTACTTC. Amino acids: CATTPTGGGQETQYF.

The chain combines TRBV15 with TRBJ1-1, with D possibly matching TRBD1 (5 bases). The length of the CDR3 is 13 residues. Germline CDR1 and CDR2: LNHNV and YYDKDF (reference sequence). V was trimmed by 1 base and J by 10 bases, leaving 13 bases between them. The CDR3 spells CATSRGDQAGAFF. CDR3 nucleotide sequence: TGTGCCACCAGCAGAGGGGACCAGGCCGGAGCTTTCTTT.